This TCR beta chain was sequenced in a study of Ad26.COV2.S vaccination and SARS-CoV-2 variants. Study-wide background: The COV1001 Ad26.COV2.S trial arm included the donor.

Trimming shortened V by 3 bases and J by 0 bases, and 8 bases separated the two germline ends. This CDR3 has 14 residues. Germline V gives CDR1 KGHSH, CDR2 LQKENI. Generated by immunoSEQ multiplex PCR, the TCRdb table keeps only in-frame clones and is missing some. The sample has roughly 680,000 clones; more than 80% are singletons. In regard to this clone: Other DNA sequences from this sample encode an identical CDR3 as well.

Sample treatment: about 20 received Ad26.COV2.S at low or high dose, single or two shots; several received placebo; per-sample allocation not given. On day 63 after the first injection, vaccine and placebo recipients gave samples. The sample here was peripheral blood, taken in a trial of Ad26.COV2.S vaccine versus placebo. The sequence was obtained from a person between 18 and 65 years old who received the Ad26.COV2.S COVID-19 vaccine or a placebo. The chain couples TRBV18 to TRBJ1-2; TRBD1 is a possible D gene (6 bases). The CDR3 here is CASSPDRSNYGYTF. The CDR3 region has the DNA TGTGCCAGCTCACCGGACAGATCTAACTATGGCTACACCTTC.